Listed below are T cell receptor beta chains from one sample, sequenced in a study of cytomegalovirus exposure and HLA in healthy donors. Profiling relied on immunoSEQ multiplex PCR, and the TCRdb table lists in-frame clones only, not all of them. This sample has about 190,000 clones, with approximately 90% found just once. The sample comprised PBMCs. These TCRs come from a boy aged 2 to 9 in good health and CMV-seronegative. Each CDR3 is given with its conserved first and last residue. D genes are given only for firm matches. Expanded clones are given a class, and other clones once, few, many or no size at all.

v_gene	abundance	d_gene	j_gene	CDR3nt	CDR3aa
TRBV6-1	-	TRBD2	TRBJ2-7	TGTGCCAGCAGTGAAGCGGCGTCCTACGCGGGAGGGTACGAGCAGTACTTC	CASSEAASYAGGYEQYF
TRBV14	-	-	TRBJ1-3	TGTGCCAGCAGCCAAGCAGGGTCTGGAAACACCATATATTTT	CASSQAGSGNTIYF
TRBV28	-	TRBD1	TRBJ1-2	TGTGCCAGCAGTTCCCCAGGGACAGAGAGTAACTATGGCTACACCTTC	CASSSPGTESNYGYTF
TRBV6-5	few	-	TRBJ2-7	TGTGCCAGCAGTTACTCGGGCTATTCCAACTACGAGCAGTACTTC	CASSYSGYSNYEQYF
TRBV15	-	-	TRBJ1-6	TGTGCCACCAGCAGAGACCGTTCCTATAATTCACCCCTCCACTTT	CATSRDRSYNSPLHF
TRBV2	-	-	TRBJ1-2	TGTGCCAGCAGTTTGATACAGGGAACCGGCTATGGCTACACCTTC	CASSLIQGTGYGYTF
TRBV6-4	-	-	TRBJ2-2	TGTGCCAGCAGTTCCTGGGCAGGGATTGACGGGGAGCTGTTTTTT	CASSSWAGIDGELFF
TRBV16	-	-	TRBJ1-2	TGTGCCAGCAGCCAATCGATTGCGGGTGAACACACCTTC	CASSQSIAGEHTF
TRBV28	-	TRBD1	TRBJ2-3	TGTGCCAGCAGTATAACAGCACAGGGGAATACGCAGTATTTT	CASSITAQGNTQYF
TRBV29-1	-	TRBD1	TRBJ1-1	TGCAGCGTAGGGACAGGGGGTAAGGGTCCTGAAGCTTTCTTT	CSVGTGGKGPEAFF
TRBV5-1	-	-	TRBJ2-5	TGCGCCAGCAGCTTCCGGGAGACCCAGTACTTC	CASSFRETQYF
TRBV14	-	-	TRBJ1-1	TGTGCCAGCAGTCCCGTCGGGGGGCTGAACACTGAAGCTTTCTTT	CASSPVGGLNTEAFF
TRBV7-2	-	-	TRBJ2-3	TGTGCCAGCAGCTCCGTAGCGGGGACAGGGACAGATACGCAGTATTTT	CASSSVAGTGTDTQYF
TRBV5-1	-	-	TRBJ1-4	TGCGCCAGCAGCTTGGGTTGGGACTCCCAAAAACTGTTTTTT	CASSLGWDSQKLFF
TRBV4-1	-	TRBD1	TRBJ1-2	TGCGCCAGCAGCCAACTCTGGGGGACAGTCTATCTTGATGGCTACACCTTC	CASSQLWGTVYLDGYTF
TRBV9	-	-	TRBJ2-1	TGTGCCAGCGGAGCCTACAATGAGCAGTTCTTC	CASGAYNEQFF